This T cell receptor beta chain is drawn from a study of blood T cell repertoires in COVID-19. Study at large: The origin of the acute and convalescent COVID-19 samples was the United States, Italy and Spain. T cells, B-cell-depleted T cells, or PBMCs provided the cDNA or gDNA that served as material.

This CDR3 is built from 14 residues. V was cut by 1 base and J by 5 bases, with 11 bases left in between. Germline CDR1 MNHEY, CDR2 SVGEGT. Per the authors' pipeline: Amplification from reference gene primers served as the basis for estimated nucleated cell counts. The repertoire was sequenced with immunoSEQ multiplex PCR; TCRdb's copy has only in-frame clones and lacks some. That table supplies the V and J calls and clone size; D and trimming were determined from the DNA. The table lists 62,000 or so clones, roughly nine tenths of them singletons. V gene TRBV6-2 or TRBV6-3 combines with J gene TRBJ1-2; TRBD1 might be the D (5 bases). Sequences were obtained from peripheral blood. This receptor was taken from a man aged 50 or older with acute or convalescent COVID-19. CDR3 in amino acids: CASSYFDSAYGYTF. CDR3 nucleotides: TGTGCCAGCAGTTACTTCGACAGTGCGTATGGCTACACCTTC.